This T cell receptor beta chain originates from a study of technical replicates of blood from several donors. Clones were sequenced by immunoSEQ multiplex PCR, and TCRdb holds only the in-frame ones, with some missing. The sample contains about 89,000 clones, roughly 94% of which appear only once. The sample taken for sequencing was T cells isolated from PBMCs. The TCR originated in a human donor in good health.

The CDR3 DNA is TGCGCCAGCAGCCAAGTGCCAGGGAAACAGGGGATAGCGGCCGACCAAGAGACCCAGTACTTC. Its protein is CASSQVPGKQGIAADQETQYF. V usage is TRBV4-1 and J usage is TRBJ2-5; possible D gene TRBD1, 7 bases. The CDR3 runs to 21 residues. Germline lookup yields CDR1 MGHRA and CDR2 YSYEKL. The ends were cut back, 1 base at V and 0 bases at J, with 27 bases in the middle.